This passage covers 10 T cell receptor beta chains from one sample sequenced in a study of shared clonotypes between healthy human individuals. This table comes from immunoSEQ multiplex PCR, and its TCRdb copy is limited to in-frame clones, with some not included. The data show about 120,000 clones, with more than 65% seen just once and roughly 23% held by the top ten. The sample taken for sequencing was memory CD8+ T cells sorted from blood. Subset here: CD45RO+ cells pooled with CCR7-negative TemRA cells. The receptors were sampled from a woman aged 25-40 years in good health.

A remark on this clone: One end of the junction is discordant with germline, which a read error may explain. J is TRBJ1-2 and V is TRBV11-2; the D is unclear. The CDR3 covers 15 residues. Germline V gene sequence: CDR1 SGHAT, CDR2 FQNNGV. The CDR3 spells CASSLVSMANYGHTF. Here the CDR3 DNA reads TGTGCCAGCAGCTTAGTCTCGATGGCTAACTATGGCCACACCTTC.

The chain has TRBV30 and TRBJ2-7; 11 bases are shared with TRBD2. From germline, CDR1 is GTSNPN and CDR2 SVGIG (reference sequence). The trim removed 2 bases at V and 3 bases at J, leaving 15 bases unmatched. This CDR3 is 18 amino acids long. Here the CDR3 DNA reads TGTGCCTGGAGTAAATGGCGTTGGGGACTAGCGGACTACTACGAGCAGTACTTC. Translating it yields CAWSKWRWGLADYYEQYF.

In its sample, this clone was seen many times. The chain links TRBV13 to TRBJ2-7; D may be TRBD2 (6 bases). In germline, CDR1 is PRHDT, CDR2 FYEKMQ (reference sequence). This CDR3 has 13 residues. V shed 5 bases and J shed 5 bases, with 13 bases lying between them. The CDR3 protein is CASSPRGPDEQYF. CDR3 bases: TGTGCCAGCAGCCCGCGGGGACCTGACGAGCAGTACTTC.

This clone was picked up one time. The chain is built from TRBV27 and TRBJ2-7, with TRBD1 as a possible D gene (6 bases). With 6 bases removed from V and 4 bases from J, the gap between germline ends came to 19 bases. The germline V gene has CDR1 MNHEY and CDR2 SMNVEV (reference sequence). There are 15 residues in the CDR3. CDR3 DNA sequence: TGTGCCAGCAGAAATACAGGGTCCCCTCGGTACGAGCAGTACTTC. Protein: CASRNTGSPRYEQYF.

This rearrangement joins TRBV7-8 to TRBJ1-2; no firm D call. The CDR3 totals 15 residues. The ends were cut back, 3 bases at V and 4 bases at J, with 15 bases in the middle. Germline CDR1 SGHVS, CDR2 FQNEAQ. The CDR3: CASSFSPSPAYGYTF. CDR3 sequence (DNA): TGTGCCAGCAGCTTTTCGCCGTCTCCGGCCTATGGCTACACCTTC. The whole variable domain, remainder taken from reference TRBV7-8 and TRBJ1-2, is GAGVSQSPRYKVAKRGQDVALRCDPISGHVSLFWYQQALGQGPEFLTYFQNEAQLDKSGLPSDRFFAERPEGSVSTLKIQRTQQEDSAVYLCASSFSPSPAYGYTFGSGTRLTVV.

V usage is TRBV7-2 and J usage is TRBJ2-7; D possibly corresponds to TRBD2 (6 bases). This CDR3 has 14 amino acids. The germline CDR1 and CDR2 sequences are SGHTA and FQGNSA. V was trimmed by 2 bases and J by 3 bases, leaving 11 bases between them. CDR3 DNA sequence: TGTGCCAGCAGCTTATCTCGGGGAGGCTACGAGCAGTACTTC. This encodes CASSLSRGGYEQYF.

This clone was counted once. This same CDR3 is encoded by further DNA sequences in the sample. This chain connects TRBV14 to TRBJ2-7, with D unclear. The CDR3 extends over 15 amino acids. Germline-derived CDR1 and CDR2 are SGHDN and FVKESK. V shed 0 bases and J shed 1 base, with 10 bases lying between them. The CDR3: CASSQEEAASYEQYF. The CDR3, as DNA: TGTGCCAGCAGCCAAGAAGAGGCGGCTTCCTACGAGCAGTACTTC.

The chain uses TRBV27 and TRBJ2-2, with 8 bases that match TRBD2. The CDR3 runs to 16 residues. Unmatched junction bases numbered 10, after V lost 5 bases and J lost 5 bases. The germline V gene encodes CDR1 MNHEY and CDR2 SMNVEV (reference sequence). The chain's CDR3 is CASSPLRGGRTGELFF. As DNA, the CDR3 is TGTGCCAGCAGTCCCCTCCGGGGGGGCCGGACCGGGGAGCTGTTTTTT.

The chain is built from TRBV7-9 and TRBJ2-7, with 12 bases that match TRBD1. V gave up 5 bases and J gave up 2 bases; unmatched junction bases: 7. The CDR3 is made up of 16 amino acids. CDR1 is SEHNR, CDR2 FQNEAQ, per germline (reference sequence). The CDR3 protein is CASSTPGQGATYEQYF. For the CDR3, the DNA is TGTGCCAGCAGCACTCCGGGACAGGGGGCAACCTACGAGCAGTACTTC.

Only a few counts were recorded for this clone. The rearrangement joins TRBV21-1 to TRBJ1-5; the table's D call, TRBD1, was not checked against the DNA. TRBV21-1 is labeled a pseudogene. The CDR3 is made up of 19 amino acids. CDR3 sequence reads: CASSGPGQGALYGNQPQHF. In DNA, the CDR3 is TGTGCCAGCAGCGGCCCGGGACAGGGGGCCCTATACGGCAATCAGCCCCAGCATTTT.